This T cell receptor (beta chain) derives from a study of cytomegalovirus exposure and HLA in healthy donors. Use of 60 Vbeta and 13 Jbeta primers characterized the PCR. Clones were sequenced by immunoSEQ multiplex PCR, and TCRdb holds only the in-frame ones, with some missing. Of more than 100,000 clones in the sample, around four fifths were seen once. This CDR3 spans 19 amino acids. Germline V gene sequence: CDR1 SQVTM, CDR2 ANQGSEA. The junction had 13 bases not matched to a gene; V was cut back by 0 bases and J by 0 bases. There are a few counts of this clone. This sequence was found in a woman in her fifties or sixties in good health and CMV-seropositive. The sequencing sample was made of PBMCs. This chain links TRBV29-1 with TRBJ2-1; TRBD2 aligns across 8 bases. For the CDR3, the DNA is TGCAGCGTTGAAGATAGAAGGGCCGGGAGGGGGAGCTCCTACAATGAGCAGTTCTTC. It specifies CSVEDRRAGRGSSYNEQFF.